A selection of T cell receptor beta chains follows, all from one sample in a study of shared clonotypes between healthy human individuals. Produced via immunoSEQ multiplex PCR; TCRdb's table is partial and in-frame only. The data hold around 1.6 million clones, with under 99% observed a single time. The specimen sequenced was naive CD4+ T cells sorted from blood. The receptors come from a man aged 30 to 45 in good health. Both conserved end residues are part of each CDR3. D genes are given only for firm matches. Not every row has a clone size; where given, it reads once, few, many or a size class.

>TRBV2|TRBJ2-7|TRBD2|NA|14
TGTGCCAGCAGGGGGACTAGCGGGAGCTACGAGCAGTACTTC
CASRGTSGSYEQYF
>TRBV28|TRBJ2-5|TRBD1|NA|13
TGTGCCAGCAGTGAGGGGGCGAGAGAGACCCAGTACTTC
CASSEGARETQYF
>TRBV19|TRBJ2-6|NA|NA|16
TGTGCCAGTAGTGTTTCACAGGGATCTGGGGCCAACGTCCTGACTTTC
CASSVSQGSGANVLTF
>TRBV7-8|TRBJ2-7|NA|once|14
TGTGCCAGCAGCCCCCGGTGGGACACCTACGAGCAGTACTTC
CASSPRWDTYEQYF
>TRBV5-4|TRBJ1-2|TRBD1|NA|15
TGTGCCAGCAGCTTACAGGGGGTAGATAACTATGGCTACACCTTC
CASSLQGVDNYGYTF
>TRBV4-3|TRBJ2-2|NA|NA|16
TGCGCCAGCAGCCGCGCGGTCCGAGGGGACACCGGGGAGCTGTTTTTT
CASSRAVRGDTGELFF
>TRBV2|TRBJ2-7|NA|NA|14
TGTGCCAGCAGTGAGAGGACAGCCGACTACGAGCAGTACTTC
CASSERTADYEQYF
>TRBV5-5|TRBJ2-3|NA|NA|13
TGTGCCAGCAGCTCGTGGGGGACAGATACGCAGTATTTT
CASSSWGTDTQYF
>TRBV29-1|TRBJ2-1|TRBD2|once|14
TGCAGCGTTGAAGGGACTAGCCCACGAAATGAGCAGTTCTTC
CSVEGTSPRNEQFF
>TRBV27|TRBJ2-1|NA|NA|13
TGTGCCAGCAGTTTAACTAGGTACAATGAGCAGTTCTTC
CASSLTRYNEQFF
>TRBV18|TRBJ2-1|TRBD1|once|17
TGTGCCAGCTCACCACGGGGCTGGGACAGGGCCTACAATGAGCAGTTCTTC
CASSPRGWDRAYNEQFF
>TRBV5-6|TRBJ2-2|NA|once|14
TGTGCCAGCAGCTTGGTATGGTCGCCCGGGGAGCTGTTTTTT
CASSLVWSPGELFF
>TRBV4-1|TRBJ1-1|NA|NA|18
TGCGCCAGCAGCATCCTCCCAAGGGCCTTACCCCCGGGCACTGAAGCTTTCTTT
CASSILPRALPPGTEAFF
>TRBV27|TRBJ1-5|NA|NA|14
TGTGCCAGCAGTCCGCGACGGTACAATCAGCCCCAGCATTTT
CASSPRRYNQPQHF
>TRBV27|TRBJ1-1|NA|NA|13
TGTGCCAGCAGTCCTACAGGGCCCACTGAAGCTTTCTTT
CASSPTGPTEAFF
>TRBV6-5|TRBJ1-5|NA|NA|14
TGTGCCAGCAGTACGCACAGGGTTGGTCAGCCCCAGCATTTT
CASSTHRVGQPQHF
>TRBV28|TRBJ1-2|NA|NA|15
TGTGCCAGCAGACAACTGGGGTGGGGGATCTATGGCTACACCTTC
CASRQLGWGIYGYTF
>TRBV18|TRBJ2-1|NA|NA|12
TGTGCCAGCTCACCAAATCTCAATGAGCAGTTCTTC
CASSPNLNEQFF